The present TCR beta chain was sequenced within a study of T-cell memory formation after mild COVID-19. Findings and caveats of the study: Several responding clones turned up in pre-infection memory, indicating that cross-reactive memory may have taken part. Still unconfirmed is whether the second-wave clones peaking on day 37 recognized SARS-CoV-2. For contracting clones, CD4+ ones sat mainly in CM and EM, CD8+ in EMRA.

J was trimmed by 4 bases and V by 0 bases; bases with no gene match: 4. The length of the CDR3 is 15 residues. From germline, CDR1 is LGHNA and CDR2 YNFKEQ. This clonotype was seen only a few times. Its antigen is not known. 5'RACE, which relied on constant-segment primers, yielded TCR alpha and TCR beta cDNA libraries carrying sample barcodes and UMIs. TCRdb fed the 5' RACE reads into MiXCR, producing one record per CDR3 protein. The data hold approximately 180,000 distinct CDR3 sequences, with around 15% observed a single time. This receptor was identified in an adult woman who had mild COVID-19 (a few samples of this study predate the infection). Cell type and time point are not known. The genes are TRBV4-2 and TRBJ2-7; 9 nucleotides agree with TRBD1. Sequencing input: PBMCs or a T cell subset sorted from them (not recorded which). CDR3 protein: CASSQEGQGQYEQYF. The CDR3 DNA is TGTGCCAGCAGCCAAGAGGGACAGGGCCAATACGAGCAGTACTTC.